The 17 T cell receptor beta chains given below trace back to one sample, sequenced in a study of T cell responses to AZD1222 COVID-19 vaccine. TCRdb keeps only in-frame clones here, not all; method: immunoSEQ multiplex PCR. Among approximately 70,000 clones listed, around three quarters were seen once. Sample: peripheral blood, taken 28 days after the second AZD1222 dose. All receptors derive from an adult who received the AZD1222 COVID-19 vaccine.

The rearrangement uses TRBV7-9 and TRBJ1-4; possible D gene TRBD1, 6 bases. Germline loops: CDR1 SEHNR, CDR2 FQNEAQ (reference sequence). V was cut by 0 bases and J by 8 bases, with 13 bases left in between. CDR3 length equals 15 residues. CDR3 protein: CASSLAAAGGEKLFF. The CDR3 nucleotides are TGTGCCAGCAGCTTAGCGGCGGCTGGGGGCGAAAAACTGTTTTTT.

The V gene is TRBV7-9, the J gene TRBJ2-3, with 8 bases aligning to TRBD2. The CDR3 loop spans 15 amino acids. Germline V CDR1 and CDR2: SEHNR, FQNEAQ (reference sequence). V lost 3 bases to trimming and J lost 2 bases; unmatched junction nucleotides: 4. The CDR3 protein is CASSFGTRNTDTQYF. CDR3 in DNA: TGTGCCAGCAGCTTCGGGACTAGAAACACAGATACGCAGTATTTT.

CDR3 sequence reads: CASSLAPNQPQHF. The CDR3 bases are TGTGCCAGCAGCCTCGCCCCCAATCAGCCCCAGCATTTT. The chain carries TRBV7-8 and TRBJ1-5; D not certain. Germline V gene sequence: CDR1 SGHVS, CDR2 FQNEAQ. This CDR3 region has 13 residues. V gave up 5 bases and J gave up 3 bases, with 8 bases separating them.

This clone was detected once. V usage is TRBV7-6 and J usage is TRBJ2-7; possible D gene TRBD1, 5 bases. CDR1 and CDR2 from the germline V gene are SGHVS and FNYEAQ. The CDR3 consists of 15 residues. Trimming stripped 1 base from V and 3 bases from J, with 13 bases between. The CDR3 spells CASSLGQGGGYEQYF. The CDR3 nucleotides read TGTGCCAGCAGCTTAGGGCAGGGCGGTGGCTACGAGCAGTACTTC.

J is TRBJ1-5 and V is TRBV18; weak D call: TRBD1 (6 bases). CDR1 KGHSH and CDR2 LQKENI come from the germline V gene. V was trimmed by 6 bases and J by 5 bases, leaving 14 bases between them. The CDR3 has 14 amino acids. The chain's CDR3 is CASSRGGADQPQHF. CDR3 nucleotide sequence: TGTGCCAGCTCCCGAGGGGGGGCTGATCAGCCCCAGCATTTT.

This rearrangement joins TRBV29-1 to TRBJ2-3; 10 positions agree with TRBD2. J lost 1 base, V lost 3 bases, and 13 bases had no gene match. Germline V gene data show CDR1 as SQVTM and CDR2 as ANQGSEA. The CDR3 covers 18 residues. CDR3: CSVDGASGRSGGTDTQYF. As DNA, the CDR3 is TGCAGCGTTGATGGGGCTAGCGGGAGATCTGGGGGCACAGATACGCAGTATTTT.

This chain uses TRBV9 with TRBJ2-2, with D maybe TRBD1 (6 bases). Germline CDR1 SGDLS, CDR2 YYNGEE. This CDR3 spans 19 amino acids. Trimming stripped 0 bases from V and 4 bases from J, with 22 bases between. The chain's CDR3 is CASSVVDSPAFRGTGELFF. In DNA form, the CDR3 reads TGTGCCAGCAGCGTAGTGGACAGCCCCGCTTTTCGGGGCACCGGGGAGCTGTTTTTT.

The chain links TRBV30 to TRBJ1-4, with 11 bases aligning to TRBD1. This CDR3 has 18 amino acids. The V gene end was trimmed by 2 bases and the J gene end by 3 bases; junction bases not matched to a gene: 11. The V gene's germline CDR1 is GTSNPN and CDR2 SVGIG (reference sequence). This CDR3 is CAWSNGQGAPSANEKLFF. CDR3 nucleotides: TGTGCCTGGAGTAATGGACAGGGGGCACCGAGTGCTAATGAAAAACTGTTTTTT.

This CDR3 is CASSPAGGFHNEQFF. The CDR3 region has the DNA TGTGCCAGCAGCCCAGCGGGAGGGTTTCACAATGAGCAGTTCTTC. V is TRBV3-1 (or the pseudogene TRBV3-2) and J is TRBJ2-1; 10 nucleotides agree with TRBD2. This CDR3 has 15 residues. The V and J ends lost 4 bases and 5 bases, in that order; junction bases with no gene match: 5. Per the germline V gene, CDR1 is LGHDT and CDR2 is YNNKEL (reference sequence).

V is TRBV29-1 and J is TRBJ2-5, with 7 bases matching TRBD2. Germline-derived CDR1 and CDR2 are SQVTM and ANQGSEA. The junction had 3 bases not matched to a gene; V was cut back by 7 bases and J by 4 bases. CDR3 length equals 11 residues. The DNA of the CDR3 is TGCAGCGCCGAGCGGGGAGAGACCCAGTACTTC. This translates into CSAERGETQYF.

This rearrangement joins TRBV28 to TRBJ1-5; TRBD1 is a possible D gene (6 bases). This CDR3 spans 15 amino acids. From germline, CDR1 is MDHEN and CDR2 SYDVKM. Between the trimmed V and J ends, which lost 7 bases and 5 bases, there was a span of 18 bases. The CDR3 DNA is TGTGCCAGCACCCACCCCAGGGGTCCCTATCAGCCCCAGCATTTT. Encoded protein: CASTHPRGPYQPQHF.

This clone was observed a handful of times. This rearrangement joins TRBV4-2 to TRBJ2-2; D gene uncertain. The germline V gene encodes CDR1 LGHNA and CDR2 YNFKEQ. CDR3 length: 15 residues. The V gene lost 0 bases and the J gene lost 3 bases, with 8 bases spanning the gap. This CDR3 is CASSQDGIYTGELFF. The DNA for the CDR3 is TGTGCCAGCAGCCAAGATGGAATATACACCGGGGAGCTGTTTTTT.

The chain carries TRBV27 and TRBJ2-3, with TRBD1 as a possible D gene (5 bases). The CDR3 has 13 residues. From germline, CDR1 is MNHEY and CDR2 SMNVEV (reference sequence). V was cut by 6 bases and J by 4 bases, with 11 bases left in between. The CDR3 loop is CASSPVGPDTQYF. CDR3 DNA sequence: TGTGCCAGCAGCCCGGTGGGGCCAGATACGCAGTATTTT.

The rearrangement uses TRBV7-2 and TRBJ2-7; 7 bases agree with TRBD2. The germline gives CDR1 SGHTA, CDR2 FQGNSA. The CDR3 extends over 14 amino acids. The V segment lost 1 base and the J segment 1 base; nucleotides outside the gene matches: 1. CDR3 sequence: CASSLGAGSYEQYF. The CDR3 DNA sequence: TGTGCCAGCAGCTTAGGAGCGGGGTCCTACGAGCAGTACTTC.

The chain has TRBV28 and TRBJ2-7, with 7 bases matching TRBD1. This CDR3 spans 15 amino acids. Germline CDR1 reads MDHEN; CDR2 reads SYDVKM. V shed 2 bases, J shed 3 bases, and the junction held 7 bases outside the gene matches. CDR3 sequence (DNA): TGTGCCAGCAGTTTAACCGGGACAGCCCTCTACGAGCAGTACTTC. It codes for CASSLTGTALYEQYF.

This clone was seen a handful of times. The chain recombines TRBV27 with TRBJ2-2, with a tentative D call TRBD1 (6 bases). With 0 bases removed from V and 6 bases from J, the gap between germline ends came to 11 bases. This CDR3 comprises 15 residues. Germline lookup yields CDR1 MNHEY and CDR2 SMNVEV (reference sequence). The CDR3 loop reads CASSLSQGLPGELFF. Here the CDR3 DNA reads TGTGCCAGCAGTTTATCACAGGGTTTGCCCGGGGAGCTGTTTTTT.

The V gene is TRBV19, the J gene TRBJ1-1; D not resolved. The germline CDR1 and CDR2 sequences are LNHDA and SQIVND (reference sequence). The V gene lost 2 bases and the J gene lost 4 bases, with 11 bases spanning the gap. The length of the CDR3 is 14 residues. CDR3 bases: TGTGCCAGTAGTATACGGAACAGAGGCACTGAAGCTTTCTTT. Its translation: CASSIRNRGTEAFF.